Shown below are 5 T cell receptor beta chains from a single sample sequenced in a study of blood T cell repertoires in COVID-19. The protocol was immunoSEQ multiplex PCR, while the TCRdb copy is restricted to in-frame clones and leaves out a portion. The repertoire has about 220,000 clones, 90% of them found once; the top ten carry over 13%. The sequenced material came from PBMCs or T cells enriched from blood (not recorded which). These receptor sequences come from a man aged 25-45 years who had been exposed to COVID-19.

This chain links TRBV28 with TRBJ1-3, with TRBD1 matching 9 bases. The germline CDR1 and CDR2 sequences are MDHEN and SYDVKM. The CDR3 covers 18 residues. J lost 0 bases, V lost 1 base, and 7 bases had no gene match. CDR3 DNA: TGTGCCAGCAGTTTATACAGGGGGCCATACATCTCTGGAAACACCATATATTTT. Translating gives CASSLYRGPYISGNTIYF.

The chain recombines TRBV9 with TRBJ2-3, with TRBD2 identical over 10 bases. Germline V lookup: CDR1 SGDLS, CDR2 YYNGEE. The CDR3 length is 17 residues. V gave up 4 bases and J gave up 0 bases; unmatched junction bases: 8. Here the CDR3 DNA reads TGTGCCAGCAGCACCCAGCGGGGGGGGATTAGCACAGATACGCAGTATTTT. This translates into CASSTQRGGISTDTQYF.

The chain employs TRBV7-4 and TRBJ1-2; 8 bases are shared with TRBD1. V trimming: 5 bases; J trimming: 8 bases; junction bases outside the gene matches: 13. Germline V gene lookup returns CDR1 SGHVT and CDR2 SQSDAQ. The CDR3 contains 15 residues. The CDR3 coding sequence is TGTGCCAGCAGCCCGGACAGGGTGAGTCTATACGGCTACACCTTC. The encoded protein is CASSPDRVSLYGYTF.

This clone appeared once. The chain couples TRBV5-1 to TRBJ1-6, with a weak D call TRBD1 (5 bases). The V gene's germline CDR1 is SGHRS and CDR2 YFSETQ. The CDR3 loop spans 14 amino acids. The V end lost 4 bases, the J end lost 11 bases, and 16 bases lay between the germline ends. DNA of the CDR3: TGCGCCAGCAGCCAAGGGGATCAGGGTCCACCCCTCCACTTT. Amino acids: CASSQGDQGPPLHF.

V and J are TRBV10-1 and TRBJ1-2; D is ambiguous. Germline V gives CDR1 WNHNN, CDR2 SYGVQD (reference sequence). The CDR3 covers 13 residues. Deletions cut 2 bases from V and 4 bases from J, with 8 bases between. The CDR3 bases are TGCGCCAGCAGTGAGGGCAGGCCCTATGGCTACACCTTC. Its translation: CASSEGRPYGYTF.